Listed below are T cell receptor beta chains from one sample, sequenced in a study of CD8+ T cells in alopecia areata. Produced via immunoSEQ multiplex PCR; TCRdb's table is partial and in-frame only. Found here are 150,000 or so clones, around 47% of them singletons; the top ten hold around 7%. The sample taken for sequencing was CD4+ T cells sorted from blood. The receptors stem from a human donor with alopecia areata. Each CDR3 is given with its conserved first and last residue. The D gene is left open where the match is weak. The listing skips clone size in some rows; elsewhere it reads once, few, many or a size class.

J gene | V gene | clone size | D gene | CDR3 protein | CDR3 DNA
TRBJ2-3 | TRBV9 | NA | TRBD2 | CASSVVAGGITDTQYF | TGTGCCAGCAGCGTAGTTGCGGGAGGGATCACAGATACGCAGTATTTT
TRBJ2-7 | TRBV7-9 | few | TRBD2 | CASAGEGIGEQYF | TGTGCCAGCGCGGGGGAGGGGATTGGGGAGCAGTACTTC
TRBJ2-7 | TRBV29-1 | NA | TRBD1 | CSVTRDSSYEQYF | TGCAGCGTTACTCGGGACAGCTCCTACGAGCAGTACTTC
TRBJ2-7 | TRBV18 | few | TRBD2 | CASSTSGSSYEQYF | TGTGCCAGCTCCACTAGCGGTAGCTCCTACGAGCAGTACTTC
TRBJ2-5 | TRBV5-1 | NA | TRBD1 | CASSRGTGRETQYF | TGCGCCAGCAGCCGGGGGACAGGGAGAGAGACCCAGTACTTC
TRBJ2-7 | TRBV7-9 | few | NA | CASGTSGTYEQYF | TGTGCCAGTGGGACGTCAGGAACCTACGAGCAGTACTTC
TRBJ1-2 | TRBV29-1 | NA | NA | CSVVRDTDGYTF | TGCAGCGTTGTAAGGGACACAGATGGCTACACCTTC
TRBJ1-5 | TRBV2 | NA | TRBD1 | CASSGDRGTTQPQHF | TGTGCCAGCAGTGGAGACAGGGGGACCACTCAGCCCCAGCATTTT
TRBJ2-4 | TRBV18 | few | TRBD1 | CASSPGTGDNIQYF | TGTGCCAGCTCACCGGGGACAGGGGATAACATTCAGTACTTC
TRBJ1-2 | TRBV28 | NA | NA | CASSNYGYTF | TGTGCCAGCAGTAACTATGGCTACACCTTC
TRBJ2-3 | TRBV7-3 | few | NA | CASSSWTPGDTQYF | TGTGCCAGCAGCTCGTGGACTCCCGGCGATACGCAGTATTTT
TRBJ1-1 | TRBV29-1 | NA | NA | CSVANWGSTNTEAFF | TGCAGCGTTGCCAATTGGGGGTCTACGAACACTGAAGCTTTCTTT
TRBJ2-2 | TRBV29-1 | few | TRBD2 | CSVFSGSHTGELFF | TGCAGCGTCTTTAGCGGGAGTCACACCGGGGAGCTGTTTTTT
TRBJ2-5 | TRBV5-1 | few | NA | CASSLGALQETQYF | TGCGCCAGCAGCTTGGGAGCCCTCCAAGAGACCCAGTACTTC
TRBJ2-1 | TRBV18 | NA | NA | CASSPSNNEQFF | TGTGCCAGCTCGCCCAGCAACAATGAGCAGTTCTTC
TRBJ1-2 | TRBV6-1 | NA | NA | CASSVWDTVGYTF | TGTGCCAGCAGTGTATGGGACACGGTTGGCTACACCTTC
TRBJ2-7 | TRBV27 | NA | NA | CASSSGSYEQYF | TGTGCCAGCAGTTCCGGCTCCTACGAGCAGTACTTC
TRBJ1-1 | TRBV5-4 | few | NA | CASSLSPGGNTEAFF | TGTGCCAGCAGCTTGTCTCCCGGGGGAAACACTGAAGCTTTCTTT
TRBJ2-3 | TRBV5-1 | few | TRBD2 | CASSLRLAGVTDTQYF | TGCGCCAGCAGCTTGAGACTAGCGGGAGTAACAGATACGCAGTATTTT
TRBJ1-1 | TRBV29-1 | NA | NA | CSVEGSGRAEAFF | TGCAGCGTTGAAGGATCCGGGAGGGCCGAAGCTTTCTTT
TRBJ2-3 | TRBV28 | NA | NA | CASSSPAASARDTQYF | TGTGCCAGCAGTTCCCCCGCCGCTAGCGCCAGAGATACGCAGTATTTT
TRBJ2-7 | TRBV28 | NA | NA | CASSFMFGGFYEQYF | TGTGCCAGCAGTTTCATGTTTGGGGGATTCTACGAGCAGTACTTC
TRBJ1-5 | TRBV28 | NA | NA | CASSLTAIQPQHF | TGTGCCAGCAGTTTAACGGCAATTCAGCCCCAGCATTTT
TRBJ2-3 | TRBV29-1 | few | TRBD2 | CSAMIAGDTQYF | TGCAGCGCTATGATAGCGGGGGACACGCAGTATTTT
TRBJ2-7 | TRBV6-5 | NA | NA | CASPTGGSLHYEQYF | TGTGCCAGCCCTACGGGGGGCTCCCTTCATTACGAGCAGTACTTC
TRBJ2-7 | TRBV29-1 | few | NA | CSVARPPYEQYF | TGCAGCGTTGCGCGGCCACCCTACGAGCAGTACTTC